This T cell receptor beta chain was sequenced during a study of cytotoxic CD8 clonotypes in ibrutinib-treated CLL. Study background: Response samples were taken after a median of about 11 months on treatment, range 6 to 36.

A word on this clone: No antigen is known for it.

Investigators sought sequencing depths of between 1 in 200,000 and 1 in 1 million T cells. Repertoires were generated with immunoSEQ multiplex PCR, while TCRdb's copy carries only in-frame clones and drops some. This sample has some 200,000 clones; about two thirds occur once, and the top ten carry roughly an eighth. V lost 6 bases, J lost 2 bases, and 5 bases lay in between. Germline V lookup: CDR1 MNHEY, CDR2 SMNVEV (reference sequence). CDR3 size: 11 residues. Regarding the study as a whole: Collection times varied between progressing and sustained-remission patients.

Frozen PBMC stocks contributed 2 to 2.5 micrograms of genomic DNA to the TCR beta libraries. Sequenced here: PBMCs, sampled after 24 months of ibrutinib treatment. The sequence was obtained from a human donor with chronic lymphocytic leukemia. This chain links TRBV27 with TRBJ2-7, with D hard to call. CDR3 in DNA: TGTGCCAGCAGGGGAACCTACGAGCAGTACTTC. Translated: CASRGTYEQYF.